The T cell receptor beta chain described here comes from a study of T-cell memory formation after mild COVID-19. Trimming took 6 bases from V and 5 from J, leaving 16 bases between them. The germline CDR1 and CDR2 sequences are LGHDT and YNNKEL (reference sequence). The CDR3 is made up of 14 amino acids. One entry per CDR3 protein, called by TCRdb with MiXCR from the 5' RACE reads. The data show hundreds of thousands of distinct CDR3 sequences, around a sixth seen once. The rearrangement uses TRBV3-1 and TRBJ2-5; no firm D call. Input material: PBMCs or a T cell subset sorted from them (not recorded which). The source is an adult woman who had mild COVID-19 (a few samples of this study predate the infection). Cell type and time point are not known. This chain's CDR3 is CASRLLDVGETQYF. CDR3 bases: TGTGCCAGCAGGCTCCTCGACGTCGGGGAGACCCAGTACTTC.